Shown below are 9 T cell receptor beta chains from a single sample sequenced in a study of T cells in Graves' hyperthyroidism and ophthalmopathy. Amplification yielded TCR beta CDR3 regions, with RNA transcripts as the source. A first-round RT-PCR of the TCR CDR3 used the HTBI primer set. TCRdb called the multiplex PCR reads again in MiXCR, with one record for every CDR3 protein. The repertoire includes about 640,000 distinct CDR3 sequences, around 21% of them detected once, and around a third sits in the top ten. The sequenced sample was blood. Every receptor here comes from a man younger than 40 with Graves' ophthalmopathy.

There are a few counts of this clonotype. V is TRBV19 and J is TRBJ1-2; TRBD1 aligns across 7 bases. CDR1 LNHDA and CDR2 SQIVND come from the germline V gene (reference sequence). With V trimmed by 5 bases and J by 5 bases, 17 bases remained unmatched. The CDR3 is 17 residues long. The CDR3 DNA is TGTGCCAGTAGTCCGGAGGACAGGTCCGATGCTGCTTATGGCTACACCTTC. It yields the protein CASSPEDRSDAAYGYTF.

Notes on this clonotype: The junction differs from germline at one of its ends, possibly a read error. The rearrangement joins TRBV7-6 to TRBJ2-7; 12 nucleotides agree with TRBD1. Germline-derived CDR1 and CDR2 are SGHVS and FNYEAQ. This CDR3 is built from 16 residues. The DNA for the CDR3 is TGTGCCGGCAGCTTAGGCGGGGGACAGGGGGCTTACGAGCAGTACTTC. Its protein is CAGSLGGGQGAYEQYF. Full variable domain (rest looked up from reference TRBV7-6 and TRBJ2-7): GAGVSQSPRYKVTKRGQDVALRCDPISGHVSLYWYRQALGQGPEFLTYFNYEAQQDKSGLPNDRFSAERPEGSISTLTIQRTEQRDSAMYRCAGSLGGGQGAYEQYFGPGTRLTVT.

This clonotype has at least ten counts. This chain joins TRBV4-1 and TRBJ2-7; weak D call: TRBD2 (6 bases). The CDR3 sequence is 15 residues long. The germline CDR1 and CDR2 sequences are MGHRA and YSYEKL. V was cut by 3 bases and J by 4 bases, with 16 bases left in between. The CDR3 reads CASSQWVAVTYEQYF. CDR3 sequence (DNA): TGCGCCAGCAGCCAGTGGGTAGCGGTGACTTACGAGCAGTACTTC.

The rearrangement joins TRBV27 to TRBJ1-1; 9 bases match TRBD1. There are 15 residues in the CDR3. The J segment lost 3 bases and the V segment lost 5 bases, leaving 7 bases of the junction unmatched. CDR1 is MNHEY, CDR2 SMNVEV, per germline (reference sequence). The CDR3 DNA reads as TGTGCCAGCAGTGCCATGGGACAGGGAGACACTGAAGCTTTCTTT. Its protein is CASSAMGQGDTEAFF.

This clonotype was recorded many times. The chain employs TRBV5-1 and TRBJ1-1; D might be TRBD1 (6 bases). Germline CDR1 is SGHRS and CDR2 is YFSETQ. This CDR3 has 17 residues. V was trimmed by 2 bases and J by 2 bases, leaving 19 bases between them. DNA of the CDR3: TGCGCCAGCAGCTTCCTAACGGGGGGGCTTGGCAACACTGAAGCTTTCTTT. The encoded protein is CASSFLTGGLGNTEAFF.

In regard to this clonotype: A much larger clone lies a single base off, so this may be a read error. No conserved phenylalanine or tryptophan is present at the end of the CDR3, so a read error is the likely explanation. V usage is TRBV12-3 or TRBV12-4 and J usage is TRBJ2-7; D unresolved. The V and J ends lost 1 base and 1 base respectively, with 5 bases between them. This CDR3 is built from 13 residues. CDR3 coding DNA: TGTGCCAGCAGTTTAGGGGCGTCCTACGAGCAGTACTCC. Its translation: CASSLGASYEQYS.

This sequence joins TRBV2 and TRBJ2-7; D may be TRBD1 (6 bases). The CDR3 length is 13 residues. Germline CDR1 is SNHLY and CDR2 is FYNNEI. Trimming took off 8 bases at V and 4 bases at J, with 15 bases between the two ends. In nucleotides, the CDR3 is TGTGCCAGCTGTAGGGACACCGTTTACGAGCAGTACTTC. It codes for CASCRDTVYEQYF.

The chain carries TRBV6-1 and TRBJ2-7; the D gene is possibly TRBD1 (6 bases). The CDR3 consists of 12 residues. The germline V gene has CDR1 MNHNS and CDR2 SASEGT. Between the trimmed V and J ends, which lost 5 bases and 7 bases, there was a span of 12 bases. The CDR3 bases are TGTGCCAGCAGTCAACAGGGCAAGGAGCAGTACTTC. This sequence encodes CASSQQGKEQYF.

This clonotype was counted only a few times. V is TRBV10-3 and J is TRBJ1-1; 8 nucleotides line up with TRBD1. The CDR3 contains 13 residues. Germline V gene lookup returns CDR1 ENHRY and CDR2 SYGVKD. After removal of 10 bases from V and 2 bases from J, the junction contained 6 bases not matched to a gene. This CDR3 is CATQGEINTEAFF. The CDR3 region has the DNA TGTGCCACACAGGGGGAGATAAACACTGAAGCTTTCTTT.